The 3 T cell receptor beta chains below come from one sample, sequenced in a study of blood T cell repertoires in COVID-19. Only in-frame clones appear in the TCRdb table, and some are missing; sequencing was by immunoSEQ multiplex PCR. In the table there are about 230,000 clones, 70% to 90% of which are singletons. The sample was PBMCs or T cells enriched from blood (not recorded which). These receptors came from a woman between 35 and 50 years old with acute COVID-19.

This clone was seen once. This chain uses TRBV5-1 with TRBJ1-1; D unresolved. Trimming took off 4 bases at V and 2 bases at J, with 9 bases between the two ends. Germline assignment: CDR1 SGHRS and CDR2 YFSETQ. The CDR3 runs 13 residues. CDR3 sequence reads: CASSETPNTEAFF. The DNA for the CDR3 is TGCGCCAGCAGCGAGACACCTAACACTGAAGCTTTCTTT.

The CDR3 DNA reads TGTGCCAGCAGCCCTACCTACCGGGGCGAGCAGTACGTC. This encodes CASSPTYRGEQYV. The genes are TRBV14 and TRBJ2-7; D is perhaps TRBD2 (5 bases). Deletions cut 4 bases from V and 6 bases from J, with 13 bases between. Germline CDR1 and CDR2: SGHDN and FVKESK. CDR3 length: 13 amino acids.

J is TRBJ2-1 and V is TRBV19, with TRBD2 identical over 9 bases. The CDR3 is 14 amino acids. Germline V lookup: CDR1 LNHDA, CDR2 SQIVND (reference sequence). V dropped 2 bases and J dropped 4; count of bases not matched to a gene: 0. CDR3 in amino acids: CASSITSGYNEQFF. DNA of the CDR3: TGTGCCAGTAGTATAACTAGCGGGTACAATGAGCAGTTCTTC.